This T cell receptor (beta chain) was captured in a study of lymphopenia after photon versus proton radiotherapy. Profiling relied on immunoSEQ multiplex PCR, and the TCRdb table lists in-frame clones only, not all of them. The data hold 55,000 to 70,000 clones, with less than 95% observed a single time. The germline V gene has CDR1 SEHNR and CDR2 FQNEAQ (reference sequence). CDR3 length: 13 residues. V was pared by 1 base and J by 7 bases, with 3 bases of the junction left unmatched. As regards this clone: Its matching antigen is unknown.

Regarding the study as a whole: A bigger post-nadir fall in TCR diversity correlated inversely with survival time in deceased patients. Under photons, naive T cells and diversity fell while effector/memory populations rose. Only patients who died were analyzed for survival; proton advantage is unproven. Post-nadir diversity loss with photons came from oligoclonal expansion, particularly CD8+ Temra cells.

This chain uses TRBV7-9 with TRBJ1-2, with 7 bases matching TRBD1. Specimen: peripheral blood, collected from a patient treated with photon-based radiotherapy. The sequence was collected from a woman between 35 and 50 years old with cholangiocarcinoma. CDR3 residues: CASSLGTGTGYTF. In nucleotides, the CDR3 is TGTGCCAGCAGCTTAGGGACAGGTACTGGCTACACCTTC.